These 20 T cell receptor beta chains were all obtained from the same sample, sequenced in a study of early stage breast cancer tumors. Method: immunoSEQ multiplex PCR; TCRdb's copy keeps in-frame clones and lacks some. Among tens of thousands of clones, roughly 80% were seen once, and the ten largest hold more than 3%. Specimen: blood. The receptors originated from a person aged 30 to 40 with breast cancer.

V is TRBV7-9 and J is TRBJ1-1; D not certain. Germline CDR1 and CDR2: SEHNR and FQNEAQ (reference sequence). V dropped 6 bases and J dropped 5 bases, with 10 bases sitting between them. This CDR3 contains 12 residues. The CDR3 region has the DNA TGTGCCAGCAGTCGGAGCGGAACTGAAGCTTTCTTT. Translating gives CASSRSGTEAFF. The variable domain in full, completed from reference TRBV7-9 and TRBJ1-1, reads DTGVSQNPRHKITKRGQNVTFRCDPISEHNRLYWYRQTLGQGPEFLTYFQNEAQLEKSRLLSDRFSAERPKGSFSTLEIQRTEQGDSAMYLCASSRSGTEAFFGQGTRLTVV.

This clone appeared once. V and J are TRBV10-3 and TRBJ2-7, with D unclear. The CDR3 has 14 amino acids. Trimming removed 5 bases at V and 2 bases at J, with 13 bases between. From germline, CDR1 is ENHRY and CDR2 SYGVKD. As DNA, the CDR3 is TGTGCCATCAGTTCCGGACCCCTAGCCTACGAGCAGTACTTC. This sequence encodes CAISSGPLAYEQYF.

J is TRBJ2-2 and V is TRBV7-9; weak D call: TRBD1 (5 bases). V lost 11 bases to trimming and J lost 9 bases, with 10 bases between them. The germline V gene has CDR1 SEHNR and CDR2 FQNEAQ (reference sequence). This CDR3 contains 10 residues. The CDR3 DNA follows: TGTGCCTCGGCGGACAGGGAGCTGTTTTTT. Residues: CASADRELFF.

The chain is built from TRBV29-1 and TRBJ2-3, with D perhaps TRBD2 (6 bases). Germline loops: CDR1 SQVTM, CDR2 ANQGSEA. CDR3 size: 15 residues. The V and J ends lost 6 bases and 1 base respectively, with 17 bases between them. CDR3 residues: CSVSLAGSGTDTQYF. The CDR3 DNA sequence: TGCAGCGTATCACTAGCTGGGTCTGGCACAGATACGCAGTATTTT.

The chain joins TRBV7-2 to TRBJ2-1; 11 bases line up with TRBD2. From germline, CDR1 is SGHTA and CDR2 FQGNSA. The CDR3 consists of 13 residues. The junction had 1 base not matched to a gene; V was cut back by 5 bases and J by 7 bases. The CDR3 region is CASSRTSGNEQFF. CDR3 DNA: TGTGCCAGCAGCCGGACTAGCGGGAATGAGCAGTTCTTC.

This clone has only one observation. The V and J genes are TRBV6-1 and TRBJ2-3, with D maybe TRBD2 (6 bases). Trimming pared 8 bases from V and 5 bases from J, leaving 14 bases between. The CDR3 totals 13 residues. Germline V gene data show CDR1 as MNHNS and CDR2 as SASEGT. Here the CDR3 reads CASSEIAVDTQYF. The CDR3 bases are TGTGCCAGCTCAGAAATAGCGGTAGATACGCAGTATTTT.

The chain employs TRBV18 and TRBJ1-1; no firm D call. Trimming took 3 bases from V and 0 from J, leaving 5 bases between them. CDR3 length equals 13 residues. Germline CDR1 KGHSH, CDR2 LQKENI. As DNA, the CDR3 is TGTGCCAGCTCACCGGCCTTGAACACTGAAGCTTTCTTT. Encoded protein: CASSPALNTEAFF.

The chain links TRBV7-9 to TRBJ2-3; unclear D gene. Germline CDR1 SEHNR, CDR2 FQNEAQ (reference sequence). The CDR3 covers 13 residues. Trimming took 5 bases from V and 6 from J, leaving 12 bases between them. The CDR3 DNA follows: TGTGCCAGCAGCCCGAATTGGCTGGATACGCAGTATTTT. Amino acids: CASSPNWLDTQYF.

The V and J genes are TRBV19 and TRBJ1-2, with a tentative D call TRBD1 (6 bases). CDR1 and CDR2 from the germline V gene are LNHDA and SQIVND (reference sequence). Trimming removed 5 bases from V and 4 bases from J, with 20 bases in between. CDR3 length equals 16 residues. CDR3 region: CASSFRPVDRRYGYTF. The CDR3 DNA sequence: TGTGCCAGTAGTTTTCGCCCCGTAGACAGGCGCTATGGCTACACCTTC.

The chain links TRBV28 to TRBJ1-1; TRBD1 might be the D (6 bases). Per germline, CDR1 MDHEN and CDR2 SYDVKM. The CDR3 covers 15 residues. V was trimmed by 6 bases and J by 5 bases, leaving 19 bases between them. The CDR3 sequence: CASSQGGRQGTEAFF. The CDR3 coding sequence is TGTGCCAGCAGCCAAGGGGGTAGGCAAGGAACTGAAGCTTTCTTT.

CDR3 sequence reads: CAWSKRRGGIEAFF. DNA for the CDR3: TGTGCCTGGAGCAAACGCAGGGGGGGTATTGAAGCTTTCTTT. The chain links TRBV30 to TRBJ1-1; 7 positions match TRBD1. Germline V gene lookup returns CDR1 GTSNPN and CDR2 SVGIG (reference sequence). The CDR3 loop spans 14 amino acids. The V and J ends lost 3 bases and 7 bases, in that order; junction bases with no gene match: 11.

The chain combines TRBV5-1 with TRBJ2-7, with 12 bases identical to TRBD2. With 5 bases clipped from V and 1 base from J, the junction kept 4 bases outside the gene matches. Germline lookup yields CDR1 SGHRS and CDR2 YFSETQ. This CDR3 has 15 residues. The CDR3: CASSPGLAGSYEQYF. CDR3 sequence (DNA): TGCGCCAGCAGTCCAGGACTAGCGGGATCCTACGAGCAGTACTTC.

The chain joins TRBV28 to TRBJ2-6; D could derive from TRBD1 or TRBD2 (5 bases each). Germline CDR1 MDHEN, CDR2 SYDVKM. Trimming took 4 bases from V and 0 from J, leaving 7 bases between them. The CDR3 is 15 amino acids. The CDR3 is CASSWGSSGANVLTF. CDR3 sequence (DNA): TGTGCCAGCAGTTGGGGGTCCTCTGGGGCCAACGTCCTGACTTTC.

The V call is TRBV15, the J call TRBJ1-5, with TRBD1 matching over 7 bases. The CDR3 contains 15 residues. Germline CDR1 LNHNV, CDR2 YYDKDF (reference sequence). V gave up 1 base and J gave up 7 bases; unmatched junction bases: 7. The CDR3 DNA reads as TGTGCCACCAGCAGAGTTGGAGGGGGCGAACAGCCCCAGCATTTT. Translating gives CATSRVGGGEQPQHF.

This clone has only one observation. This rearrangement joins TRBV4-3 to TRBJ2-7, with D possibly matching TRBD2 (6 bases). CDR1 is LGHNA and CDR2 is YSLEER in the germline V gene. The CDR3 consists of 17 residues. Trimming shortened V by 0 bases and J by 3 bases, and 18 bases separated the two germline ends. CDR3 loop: CASSQDRTGTGVYEQYF. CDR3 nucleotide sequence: TGCGCCAGCAGCCAAGATCGTACCGGGACTGGCGTCTACGAGCAGTACTTC.

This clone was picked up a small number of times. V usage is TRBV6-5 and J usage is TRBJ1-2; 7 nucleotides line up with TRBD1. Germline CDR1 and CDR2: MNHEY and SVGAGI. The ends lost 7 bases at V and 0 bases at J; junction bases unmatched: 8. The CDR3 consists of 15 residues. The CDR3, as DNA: TGTGCCAGCACCTCATGGGACAGTTCTAACTATGGCTACACCTTC. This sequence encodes CASTSWDSSNYGYTF.

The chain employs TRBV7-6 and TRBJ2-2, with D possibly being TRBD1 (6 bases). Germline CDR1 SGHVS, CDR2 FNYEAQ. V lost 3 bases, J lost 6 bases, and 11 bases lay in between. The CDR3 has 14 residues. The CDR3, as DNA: TGTGCCAGCAGCTTCGCCGGGACATCCGGGGAGCTGTTTTTT. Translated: CASSFAGTSGELFF.

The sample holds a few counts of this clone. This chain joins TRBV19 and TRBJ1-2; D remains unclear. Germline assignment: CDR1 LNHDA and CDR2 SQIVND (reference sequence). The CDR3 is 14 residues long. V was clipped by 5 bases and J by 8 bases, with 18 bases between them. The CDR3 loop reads CASSPSVGSGGYTF. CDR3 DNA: TGTGCCAGTAGTCCGTCGGTAGGGTCTGGAGGCTACACCTTC.

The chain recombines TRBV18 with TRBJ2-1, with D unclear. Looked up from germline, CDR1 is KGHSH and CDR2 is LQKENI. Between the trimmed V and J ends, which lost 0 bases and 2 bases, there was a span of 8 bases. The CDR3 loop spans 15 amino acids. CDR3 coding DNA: TGTGCCAGCTCACCACCGGTTCGGGCCTACAATGAGCAGTTCTTC. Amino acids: CASSPPVRAYNEQFF.

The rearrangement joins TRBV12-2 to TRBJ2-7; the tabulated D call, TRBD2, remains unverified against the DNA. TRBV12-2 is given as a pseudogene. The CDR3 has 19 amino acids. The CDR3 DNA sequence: TGTGCAAGTCGCTTCTGCGCCGGGACTAGCGGGATCGGGTCCTACGAGCAGTACTTC. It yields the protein CASRFCAGTSGIGSYEQYF.